The 14 T cell receptor beta chains reported below all come from one sample, sequenced in a study of control samples from healthy donors and cancer patients. The table came from immunoSEQ multiplex PCR; TCRdb's copy has only in-frame clones and leaves some out. The repertoire holds approximately 160,000 clones, with about 93% as singletons. Sequenced input: blood. The source is a woman aged 60-70 years in good health.

V is TRBV5-1 and J is TRBJ1-3; maybe TRBD1 (6 bases). The CDR3 covers 16 residues. V shed 0 bases and J shed 4 bases, with 14 bases lying between them. Germline V gene data show CDR1 as SGHRS and CDR2 as YFSETQ. CDR3 in amino acids: CASSLEQGVLGNTIYF. CDR3 sequence (DNA): TGCGCCAGCAGCTTGGAACAGGGCGTTTTAGGAAACACCATATATTTT.

The V and J genes are TRBV12-3 or TRBV12-4 and TRBJ1-5, with D possibly TRBD1 on 6 matching bases. The CDR3 runs to 13 residues. Trimming removed 5 bases at V and 5 bases at J, with 10 bases between. The CDR3: CASSGGAHQPQHF. DNA of the CDR3: TGTGCCAGCAGTGGGGGGGCCCATCAGCCCCAGCATTTT.

The chain recombines TRBV12-5 with TRBJ1-5; 7 bases fit TRBD1. Germline V gene sequence: CDR1 LGHNT, CDR2 FRNRAP. V lost 1 base, J lost 5 bases, and 14 bases stayed unmatched. CDR3 size: 18 residues. CDR3 region: CASGLGRPGQAYYQPQHF. CDR3 bases: TGTGCTAGTGGTTTGGGGCGTCCCGGACAGGCATATTATCAGCCCCAGCATTTT. The complete variable domain, with remaining parts taken from reference TRBV12-5 and TRBJ1-5, reads DARVTQTPRHKVTEMGQEVTMRCQPILGHNTVFWYRQTMMQGLELLAYFRNRAPLDDSGMPKDRFSAEMPDATLATLKIQPSEPRDSAVYFCASGLGRPGQAYYQPQHFGDGTRLSIL.

The chain couples TRBV5-4 to TRBJ2-7; 8 bases align to TRBD1. This CDR3 comprises 16 residues. Germline V CDR1 and CDR2: SGHNT, YYREEE (reference sequence). V dropped 4 bases and J dropped 0; count of bases not matched to a gene: 9. The CDR3 DNA is TGTGCCAGCAGCAGGCAGGGGGCCGGGGTCTCCTACGAGCAGTACTTC. It codes for CASSRQGAGVSYEQYF.

V gene TRBV6-5 combines with J gene TRBJ1-1; 7 positions match TRBD1. After removal of 2 bases from V and 0 bases from J, the junction contained 3 bases not matched to a gene. This CDR3 has 15 residues. Germline CDR1 MNHEY, CDR2 SVGAGI. The CDR3 loop reads CASSYRDSMNTEAFF. In nucleotides, the CDR3 is TGTGCCAGCAGTTACCGGGACAGCATGAACACTGAAGCTTTCTTT.

The chain is built from TRBV2 and TRBJ2-7, with TRBD1 as a possible D gene (5 bases). Trimming left V 1 base short and J 3 bases short, with 10 bases between. Germline CDR1 reads SNHLY; CDR2 reads FYNNEI. This CDR3 region has 14 residues. CDR3 DNA: TGTGCCAGCAGTGAAGTAGGACATTTCTACGAGCAGTACTTC. It codes for CASSEVGHFYEQYF.

The chain links TRBV5-6 to TRBJ1-4, with 10 positions matching TRBD1. Unmatched junction bases numbered 6, after V lost 4 bases and J lost 6 bases. The V gene's germline CDR1 is SGHDT and CDR2 YYEEEE. The CDR3 is 15 amino acids. This chain's CDR3 is CASSPGQGVDEKLFF. The CDR3 nucleotides read TGTGCCAGCAGCCCAGGACAGGGGGTGGATGAAAAACTGTTTTTT.

The chain couples TRBV4-3 to TRBJ1-2; D remains unclear. Germline CDR1 reads LGHNA; CDR2 reads YSLEER. The CDR3 extends over 16 amino acids. V was clipped by 0 bases and J by 1 base, with 12 bases between them. CDR3 coding DNA: TGCGCCAGCAGCCAAGATGCATCAGCAAATAACTATGGCTACACCTTC. It codes for CASSQDASANNYGYTF.

This chain connects TRBV6-5 to TRBJ1-2; D gene unclear. This CDR3 has 14 amino acids. Per the germline V gene, CDR1 is MNHEY and CDR2 is SVGAGI. The germline V and J ends were trimmed by 2 bases and 0 bases, with 7 bases remaining between them. CDR3 nucleotides: TGTGCCAGCAGTTACGGCAGAGCTAACTATGGCTACACCTTC. This encodes CASSYGRANYGYTF.

This clone was picked up one time. The rearrangement uses TRBV6-6 and TRBJ1-1; no clear D gene. The CDR3 is made up of 11 amino acids. V was shortened by 6 bases and J by 2 bases, with 4 bases between the two germline ends. The germline V gene encodes CDR1 MNHNY and CDR2 SVGAGI (reference sequence). The CDR3 DNA follows: TGTGCCAGCAGGCATAACACTGAAGCTTTCTTT. This encodes CASRHNTEAFF.

The V and J genes are TRBV5-4 and TRBJ1-2, with 7 positions matching TRBD1. The CDR3 has 17 amino acids. Germline V CDR1 and CDR2: SGHNT, YYREEE (reference sequence). With 4 bases clipped from V and 4 bases from J, the junction kept 16 bases outside the gene matches. CDR3: CASSLRQGMPQSYGYTF. CDR3 coding DNA: TGTGCCAGCAGCCTTAGACAGGGTATGCCCCAGAGCTATGGCTACACCTTC.

This clone was counted a single time. The rearrangement joins TRBV7-6 to TRBJ2-1; D might be TRBD1 or TRBD2, each matching 5 bases. The CDR3 covers 13 residues. Between the trimmed V and J ends, which lost 4 bases and 6 bases, there was a span of 10 bases. CDR1 SGHVS and CDR2 FNYEAQ come from the germline V gene. CDR3 amino acids: CASSWQRGNEQFF. DNA for the CDR3: TGTGCCAGCAGCTGGCAGAGGGGCAATGAGCAGTTCTTC.

The gene calls are TRBV19 and TRBJ1-5; 7 bases line up with TRBD1. V lost 2 bases and J lost 1; bases outside the gene matches: 8. CDR1 and CDR2 from the germline V gene are LNHDA and SQIVND (reference sequence). The CDR3 is 17 amino acids. The CDR3 bases are TGTGCCAGTAGTATAAGGGGGCAGGGAAGGAGCAATCAGCCCCAGCATTTT. It specifies CASSIRGQGRSNQPQHF.

The chain links TRBV2 to TRBJ1-4, with D perhaps matching TRBD1 (5 bases). The CDR3 contains 13 residues. The germline V gene encodes CDR1 SNHLY and CDR2 FYNNEI. The V gene lost 4 bases and the J gene lost 7 bases, with 10 bases spanning the gap. The CDR3 nucleotides read TGTGCCAGCAGTGGGCAGGGCAGTGAAAAACTGTTTTTT. The encoded protein is CASSGQGSEKLFF.